One sample yielded the 8 T cell receptor beta chains listed below, sequenced in a study of vaccination and CD4 T cells after COVID-19. Sequenced with the Oncomine TCR Beta short-read assay was DNA taken from cultured CD4+ T cells. MiXCR, applied by TCRdb to the PCR reads, yields one record per CDR3 protein. The table has about 11,000 distinct CDR3 sequences, almost 65% seen once. Treatment specified: roughly ten-day PBMC culture with coronavirus spike peptide pools or control peptides (ViraFEST assay). Their target antigens are unknown. Input material: CD4+ T cells from blood, cultured in vitro. The receptors here all came from a human donor who had recovered from COVID-19.

The CDR3 sequence is CATSRDGYGDTQYF. The CDR3, as DNA: TGTGCCACCAGCAGGGATGGGTACGGAGATACGCAGTATTTT. This chain joins TRBV15 and TRBJ2-3; D is undetermined. CDR1 and CDR2 (germline): LNHNV, YYDKDF (reference sequence). This CDR3 region has 14 residues. V shed 3 bases and J shed 5 bases, with 12 bases lying between them. The full variable domain, with the rest looked up from reference TRBV15 and TRBJ2-3, is DAMVIQNPRYQVTQFGKPVTLSCSQTLNHNVMYWYQQKSSQAPKLLFHYYDKDFNNEADTPDNFQSRRPNTSFCFLDIRSPGLGDTAMYLCATSRDGYGDTQYFGPGTRLTVL.

The rearrangement uses TRBV11-3 and TRBJ1-2; unclear D gene. This CDR3 is 12 amino acids long. The ends were cut back, 4 bases at V and 4 bases at J, with 7 bases in the middle. Germline V gene sequence: CDR1 SGHNT, CDR2 YENEEA. The CDR3 loop is CASSSRAYGYTF. CDR3 coding DNA: TGTGCCAGCAGCTCGAGGGCCTATGGCTACACCTTC.

This clonotype was seen once. V is TRBV7-8 and J is TRBJ1-2; TRBD1 might be the D (6 bases). V was cut by 5 bases and J by 8 bases, with 15 bases left in between. Germline values: CDR1 SGHVS, CDR2 FQNEAQ. The CDR3 is made up of 13 amino acids. This chain's CDR3 is CASSHARGSGYTF. In nucleotides, the CDR3 is TGTGCCAGCAGCCATGCAAGGGGGTCCGGCTACACCTTC.

This clonotype has just one count. The rearrangement joins TRBV6-1 to TRBJ1-5; 7 bases align to TRBD1. The germline gives CDR1 MNHNS, CDR2 SASEGT. The CDR3 has 15 amino acids. J gave up 0 bases and V 6 bases, and 5 bases lay outside the gene matches. The CDR3 DNA sequence: TGTGCCAGCAGCCGAGACAGGGCTAGCAATCAGCCCCAGCATTTT. Its protein is CASSRDRASNQPQHF.

The chain couples TRBV21-1 to TRBJ1-2; the table's D gene call, TRBD1, was not cross checked with the DNA. TRBV21-1 is annotated as a pseudogene. This CDR3 has 13 amino acids. CDR3 protein: CASSKGQGRGYTF. CDR3 DNA: TGTGCCAGCAGCAAGGGACAGGGTCGAGGCTACACCTTC.

This clonotype was recorded once. This chain connects TRBV7-2 to TRBJ2-7; 9 nucleotides line up with TRBD1. J lost 4 bases, V lost 3 bases, and 1 base had no gene match. The CDR3 is 13 amino acids. Germline V gene sequence: CDR1 SGHTA, CDR2 FQGNSA. CDR3 sequence reads: CASSLTGGYEQYF. As DNA, the CDR3 is TGTGCCAGCAGCTTGACAGGGGGGTACGAGCAGTACTTC.

This clonotype has just a few counts. The CDR3 sequence: CASSLLAGGQETQYF. CDR3 nucleotide sequence: TGTGCCAGCAGCCTCCTAGCGGGGGGCCAAGAGACCCAGTACTTC. This rearrangement joins TRBV27 to TRBJ2-5, with TRBD2 matching 11 bases. Germline V gene lookup returns CDR1 MNHEY and CDR2 SMNVEV (reference sequence). CDR3 length: 15 amino acids. J gave up 1 base and V 6 bases, and 4 bases lay outside the gene matches.

The chain is built from TRBV7-2 and TRBJ2-7; a weak D match, TRBD2 (6 bases). CDR1 and CDR2 (germline): SGHTA, FQGNSA. Trimming cost V 5 bases and J 6 bases, with 23 bases left between them. The CDR3 covers 16 residues. The CDR3 DNA is TGTGCCAGCAGCACACTCGGGGGACCCAGTCTCGGCGAGCAGTACTTC. Residues: CASSTLGGPSLGEQYF.